The 19 T cell receptor beta chains listed next were all sequenced from one sample in a study of cytomegalovirus exposure and HLA in healthy donors. PCR employed 60 Vbeta and 13 Jbeta primers. Repertoires were generated with immunoSEQ multiplex PCR, while TCRdb's copy carries only in-frame clones and drops some. The data contain 200,000 to 300,000 clones, approximately 84% of them singletons. Sequenced material: PBMCs. Receptor source: a woman between 40 and 55 years old in good health and CMV-seropositive.

The gene calls are TRBV30 and TRBJ1-4; D possibly corresponds to TRBD1 (5 bases). Per the germline V gene, CDR1 is GTSNPN and CDR2 is SVGIG (reference sequence). CDR3 length: 13 residues. The germline V and J ends were trimmed by 5 bases and 7 bases, with 14 bases remaining between them. The CDR3 DNA reads TGTGCCTGGGGCGCTAGGGGAGGTGAAAAACTGTTTTTT. Protein: CAWGARGGEKLFF.

DNA for the CDR3: TGTGCCAGCTCCCCTTTGTTGGGAGGGCCCCTCAATGAGCAGTTCTTC. Translating gives CASSPLLGGPLNEQFF. The chain combines TRBV18 with TRBJ2-1, with 7 bases lining up with TRBD2. CDR1 is KGHSH, CDR2 LQKENI, per germline. Trimming removed 6 bases from V and 6 bases from J; junction bases left unmatched: 14. The CDR3 totals 16 residues.

Details on this clone: This sample includes further DNA sequences coding for the same CDR3. The chain employs TRBV7-9 and TRBJ1-1; D might be TRBD1 (6 bases). The CDR3 runs 15 residues. Germline V CDR1 and CDR2: SEHNR, FQNEAQ (reference sequence). Trimming shortened V by 5 bases and J by 1 base, and 14 bases separated the two germline ends. The CDR3 nucleotides read TGTGCCAGCAGCCCCGGGCAGGGGAGGAACACTGAAGCTTTCTTT. Protein sequence: CASSPGQGRNTEAFF.

The V and J genes are TRBV7-2 and TRBJ1-2; TRBD1 matches at 8 bases. Germline-derived CDR1 and CDR2 are SGHTA and FQGNSA. With V trimmed by 4 bases and J by 1 base, 5 bases remained unmatched. The CDR3 loop spans 15 amino acids. The CDR3 nucleotides read TGTGCCAGCAGCTCTGGGACAGGTGGTAACTATGGCTACACCTTC. Translated: CASSSGTGGNYGYTF. Complete variable domain (other parts from reference TRBV7-2 and TRBJ1-2): GAGVSQSPSNKVTEKGKDVELRCDPISGHTALYWYRQSLGQGLEFLIYFQGNSAPDKSGLPSDRFSAERTGGSVSTLTIQRTQQEDSAVYLCASSSGTGGNYGYTFGSGTRLTVV.

CDR3 bases: TGTGCCAGCAGGACCTCGGGGGAGCGGGGTGAGCAGTTCTTC. Translation: CASRTSGERGEQFF. This sequence joins TRBV28 and TRBJ2-1, with TRBD2 identical over 7 bases. Trimming cost V 6 bases and J 9 bases; bases outside gene matches: 11. The CDR3 contains 14 residues. Germline V CDR1 and CDR2: MDHEN, SYDVKM.

This clone appeared once. The chain is built from TRBV28 and TRBJ2-3; a possible D gene is TRBD2 (5 bases). Germline V gene data show CDR1 as MDHEN and CDR2 as SYDVKM. V was shortened by 4 bases and J by 7 bases, with 9 bases between the two germline ends. CDR3 size: 12 residues. This CDR3 reads CASSSEGNTQYF. CDR3 bases: TGTGCCAGCAGTTCTGAGGGTAATACGCAGTATTTT.

The J gene is TRBJ2-7, the V gene TRBV6-1; 8 bases line up with TRBD1. Germline V gene sequence: CDR1 MNHNS, CDR2 SASEGT. J lost 8 bases, V lost 6 bases, and 12 bases had no gene match. CDR3 length equals 14 residues. CDR3 amino acids: CASSLSGTGVQQYF. The CDR3 nucleotides read TGTGCCAGCAGCCTATCCGGGACAGGTGTTCAGCAGTACTTC.

The rearrangement uses TRBV5-1 and TRBJ2-7, with 10 nucleotides matching TRBD1. The CDR3 runs 14 residues. With V trimmed by 4 bases and J by 5 bases, 6 bases remained unmatched. CDR1 SGHRS and CDR2 YFSETQ come from the germline V gene. Here the CDR3 DNA reads TGCGCCAGCAGCAACGACAGGGGGCTCAACGAGCAGTACTTC. Encoded protein: CASSNDRGLNEQYF.

This chain's CDR3 is CASSSRGGAFF. CDR3 nucleotide sequence: TGTGCCAGCAGCTCTAGGGGAGGCGCTTTCTTT. The J gene is TRBJ1-1, the V gene TRBV7-8, with D possibly matching TRBD1 (5 bases). Trimming shortened V by 4 bases and J by 11 bases, and 11 bases separated the two germline ends. The CDR3 has 11 residues. The V gene's germline CDR1 is SGHVS and CDR2 FQNEAQ.

The rearrangement links TRBV28 to TRBJ2-7, with 14 bases lining up with TRBD2. Germline V gene sequence: CDR1 MDHEN, CDR2 SYDVKM. The CDR3 length is 16 residues. J was trimmed by 4 bases and V by 5 bases; bases with no gene match: 7. The CDR3 loop is CASSGEGTSGRYEQYF. The CDR3 nucleotides read TGTGCCAGCAGTGGGGAAGGGACTAGCGGGAGATACGAGCAGTACTTC.

The gene calls are TRBV2 and TRBJ2-1; TRBD2 agrees at 8 bases. This CDR3 is 13 amino acids long. CDR1 SNHLY and CDR2 FYNNEI come from the germline V gene. V shed 4 bases, J shed 14 bases, and the junction held 10 bases outside the gene matches. CDR3: CASSGETSEFKFF. CDR3 coding DNA: TGTGCCAGCAGTGGGGAGACTAGCGAGTTCAAGTTCTTC.

This clone has only one observation. CDR3 amino acids: CASSPAGDSYNEQFF. The CDR3 region has the DNA TGTGCCAGTAGTCCCGCCGGGGACTCCTACAATGAGCAGTTCTTC. The chain carries TRBV19 and TRBJ2-1, with TRBD2 as a possible D gene (5 bases). V lost 5 bases and J lost 0, with 11 bases in between. The CDR3 is made up of 15 amino acids. Germline V gives CDR1 LNHDA, CDR2 SQIVND (reference sequence).

This chain joins TRBV29-1 and TRBJ2-3, with a weak D call TRBD2 (6 bases). The V end was cut by 4 bases, the J end by 4 bases, with 9 bases between. The CDR3 consists of 12 residues. Germline CDR1 is SQVTM and CDR2 is ANQGSEA. CDR3 coding DNA: TGCAGCGTTGCCTCGGGAGCAGATACGCAGTATTTT. Translated: CSVASGADTQYF.

V and J are TRBV6-5 and TRBJ2-5, with a weak D call TRBD2 (5 bases). V was trimmed by 2 bases and J by 2 bases, leaving 15 bases between them. Germline lookup yields CDR1 MNHEY and CDR2 SVGAGI. The CDR3 sequence is 16 residues long. In DNA, the CDR3 is TGTGCCAGCAGTTACGAGAGGGCAAGAGGGCAAGAGACCCAGTACTTC. This translates into CASSYERARGQETQYF.

The chain carries TRBV5-1 and TRBJ2-5, with a weak D call TRBD2 (5 bases). Germline CDR1 and CDR2: SGHRS and YFSETQ. V was trimmed by 0 bases and J by 1 base, leaving 10 bases between them. This CDR3 is built from 15 residues. This CDR3 is CASSLDGRGQETQYF. CDR3 bases: TGCGCCAGCAGCTTGGACGGTCGGGGCCAAGAGACCCAGTACTTC.

This rearrangement joins TRBV5-1 to TRBJ1-1; perhaps TRBD1 as D (6 bases). CDR1 is SGHRS, CDR2 YFSETQ, per germline. Trimming took 0 bases from V and 4 from J, leaving 13 bases between them. The CDR3 runs 15 residues. The CDR3 spells CASSLGRPGATEAFF. The CDR3 bases are TGCGCCAGCAGCTTGGGGAGACCAGGGGCCACTGAAGCTTTCTTT.

J is TRBJ1-2 and V is TRBV9; D might be TRBD1 (5 bases). The CDR3 length is 16 residues. Trimming cost V 0 bases and J 5 bases, with 17 bases left between them. Germline V gives CDR1 SGDLS, CDR2 YYNGEE. The chain's CDR3 is CASSVGGSLRSYGYTF. CDR3 nucleotides: TGTGCCAGCAGCGTAGGGGGCAGCCTAAGAAGTTATGGCTACACCTTC.

A note on this clone: Mismatch with germline at one junction end may stem from a read error. V and J are TRBV25-1 and TRBJ2-6; 10 nucleotides align to TRBD2. Looked up from germline, CDR1 is MGHDK and CDR2 is SYGVNS. The CDR3 covers 18 residues. CDR3 amino acids: CASSSLAGYYSGANGLTF. CDR3 bases: TGTGCCAGCAGCTCACTAGCGGGGTATTACTCTGGGGCCAACGGCCTGACTTTC. The full variable domain, with the rest looked up from reference TRBV25-1 and TRBJ2-6, is EADIYQTPRYLVIGTGKKITLECSQTMGHDKMYWYQQDPGMELHLIHYSYGVNSTEKGDLSSESTVSRIRTEHFPLTLESARPSHTSQYLCASSSLAGYYSGANGLTFGAGSRLTVL.

The gene calls are TRBV7-9 and TRBJ2-2; no firm D call. V lost 5 bases and J lost 4, with 8 bases in between. Germline CDR1 and CDR2: SEHNR and FQNEAQ (reference sequence). This CDR3 spans 13 amino acids. CDR3 sequence: CASSPAATGELFF. The CDR3 DNA sequence: TGTGCCAGCAGCCCCGCGGCCACCGGGGAGCTGTTTTTT.